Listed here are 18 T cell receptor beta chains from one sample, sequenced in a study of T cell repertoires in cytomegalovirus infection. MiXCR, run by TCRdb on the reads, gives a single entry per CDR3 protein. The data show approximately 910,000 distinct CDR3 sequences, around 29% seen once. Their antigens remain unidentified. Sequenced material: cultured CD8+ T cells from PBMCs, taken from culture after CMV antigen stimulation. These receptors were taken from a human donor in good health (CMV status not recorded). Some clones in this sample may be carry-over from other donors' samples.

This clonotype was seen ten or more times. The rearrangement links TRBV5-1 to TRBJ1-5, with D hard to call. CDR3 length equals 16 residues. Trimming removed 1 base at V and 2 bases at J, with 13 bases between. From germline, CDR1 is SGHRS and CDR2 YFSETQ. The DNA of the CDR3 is TGCGCCAGCAGCTTGCGAGGGCCAGCGGGCAATCAGCCCCAGCATTTT. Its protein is CASSLRGPAGNQPQHF. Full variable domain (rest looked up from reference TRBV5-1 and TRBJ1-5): KAGVTQTPRYLIKTRGQQVTLSCSPISGHRSVSWYQQTPGQGLQFLFEYFSETQRNKGNFPGRFSGRQFSNSRSEMNVSTLELGDSALYLCASSLRGPAGNQPQHFGDGTRLSIL.

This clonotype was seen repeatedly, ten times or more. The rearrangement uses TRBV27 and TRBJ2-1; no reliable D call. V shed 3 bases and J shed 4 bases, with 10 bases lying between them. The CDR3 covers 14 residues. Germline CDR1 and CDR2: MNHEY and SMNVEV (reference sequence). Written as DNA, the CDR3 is TGTGCCAGCAGTTTGAACCCGCTATACAATGAGCAGTTCTTC. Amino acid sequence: CASSLNPLYNEQFF.

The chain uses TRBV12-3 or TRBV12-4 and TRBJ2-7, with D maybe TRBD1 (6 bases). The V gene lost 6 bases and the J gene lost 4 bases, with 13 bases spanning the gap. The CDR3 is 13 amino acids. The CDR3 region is CASRGADLYEQYF. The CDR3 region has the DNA TGTGCCAGCAGGGGGGCAGATTTGTACGAGCAGTACTTC.

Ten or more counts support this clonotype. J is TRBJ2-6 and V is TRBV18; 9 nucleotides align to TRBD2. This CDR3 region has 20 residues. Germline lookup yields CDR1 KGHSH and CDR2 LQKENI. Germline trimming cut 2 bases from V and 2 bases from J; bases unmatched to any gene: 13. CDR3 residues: CASSPRYRREGSPGANVLTF. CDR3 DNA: TGTGCCAGCTCACCAAGGTACCGGCGGGAGGGATCCCCTGGGGCCAACGTCCTGACTTTC.

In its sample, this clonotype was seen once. The CDR3 loop is CASSQPGTGGYTF. The CDR3 DNA reads as TGCGCCAGCAGCCAACCCGGGACAGGCGGCTACACCTTC. This chain uses TRBV4-3 with TRBJ1-2; 8 nucleotides align to TRBD1. Germline V gene data show CDR1 as LGHNA and CDR2 as YSLEER. The CDR3 contains 13 residues. The junction had 4 bases not matched to a gene; V was cut back by 2 bases and J by 8 bases.

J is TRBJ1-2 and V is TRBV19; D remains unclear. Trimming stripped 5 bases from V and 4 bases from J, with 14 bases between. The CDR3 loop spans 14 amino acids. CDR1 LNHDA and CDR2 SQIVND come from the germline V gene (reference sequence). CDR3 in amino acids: CASSLLGNGYGYTF. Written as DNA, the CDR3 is TGTGCCAGTAGTCTCCTCGGGAACGGCTATGGCTACACCTTC.

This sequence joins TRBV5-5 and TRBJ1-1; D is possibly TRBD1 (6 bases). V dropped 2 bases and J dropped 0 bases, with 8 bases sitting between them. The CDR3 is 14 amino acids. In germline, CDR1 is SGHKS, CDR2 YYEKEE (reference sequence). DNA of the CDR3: TGTGCCAGCAGCTTAAGACAGGTGAACACTGAAGCTTTCTTT. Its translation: CASSLRQVNTEAFF.

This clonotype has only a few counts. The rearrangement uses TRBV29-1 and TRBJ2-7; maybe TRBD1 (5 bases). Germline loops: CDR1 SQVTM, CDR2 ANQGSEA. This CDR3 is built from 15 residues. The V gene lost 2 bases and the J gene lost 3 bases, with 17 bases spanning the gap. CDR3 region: CSVESGMSPFYEQYF. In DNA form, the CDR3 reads TGCAGCGTTGAATCAGGGATGTCTCCCTTCTACGAGCAGTACTTC.

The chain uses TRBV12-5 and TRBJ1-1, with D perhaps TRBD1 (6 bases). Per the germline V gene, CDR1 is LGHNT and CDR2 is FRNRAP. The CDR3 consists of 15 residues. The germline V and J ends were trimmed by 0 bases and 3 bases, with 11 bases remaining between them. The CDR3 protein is CASGLVRGRDTEAFF. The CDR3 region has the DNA TGTGCTAGTGGTTTGGTACGGGGGCGAGACACTGAAGCTTTCTTT. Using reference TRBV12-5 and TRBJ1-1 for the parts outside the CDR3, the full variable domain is DARVTQTPRHKVTEMGQEVTMRCQPILGHNTVFWYRQTMMQGLELLAYFRNRAPLDDSGMPKDRFSAEMPDATLATLKIQPSEPRDSAVYFCASGLVRGRDTEAFFGQGTRLTVV.

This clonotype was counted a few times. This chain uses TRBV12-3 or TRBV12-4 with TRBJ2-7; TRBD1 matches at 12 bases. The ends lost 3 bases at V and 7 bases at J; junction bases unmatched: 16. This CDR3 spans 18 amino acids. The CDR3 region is CASSFRSSPGQGAEEQYV. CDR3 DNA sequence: TGTGCCAGCAGTTTTCGTTCGTCCCCGGGACAGGGGGCTGAAGAGCAGTACGTC.

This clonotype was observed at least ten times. The CDR3 DNA reads TGTGCCAGCAGCTTAGCGAGGCTCCACGAGCAGTACGTC. Protein sequence: CASSLARLHEQYV. This chain uses TRBV7-2 with TRBJ2-7, with no clear D. V lost 0 bases and J lost 5, with 8 bases in between. Germline values: CDR1 SGHTA, CDR2 FQGNSA. The CDR3 has 13 residues.

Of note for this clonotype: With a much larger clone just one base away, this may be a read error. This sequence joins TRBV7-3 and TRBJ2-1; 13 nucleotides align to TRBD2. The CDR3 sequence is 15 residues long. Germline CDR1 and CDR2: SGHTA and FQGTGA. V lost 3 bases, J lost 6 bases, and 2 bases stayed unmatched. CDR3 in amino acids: CASSFTSGGANEQFF. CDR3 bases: TGTGCCAGCAGCTTTACTAGCGGGGGGGCCAATGAGCAGTTCTTC.

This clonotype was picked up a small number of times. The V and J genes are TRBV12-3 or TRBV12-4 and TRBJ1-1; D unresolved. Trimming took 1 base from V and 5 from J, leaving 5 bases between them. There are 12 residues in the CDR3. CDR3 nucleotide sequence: TGTGCCAGCAGTTTAGGGATAACTGAAGCTTTCTTT. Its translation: CASSLGITEAFF.

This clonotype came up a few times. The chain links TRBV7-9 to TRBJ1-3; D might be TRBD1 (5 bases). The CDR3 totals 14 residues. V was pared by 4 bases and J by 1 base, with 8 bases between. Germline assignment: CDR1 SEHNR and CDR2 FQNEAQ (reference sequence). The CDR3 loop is CASSSGQSGNTIYF. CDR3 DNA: TGTGCCAGCAGCTCGGGGCAGTCTGGAAACACCATATATTTT.

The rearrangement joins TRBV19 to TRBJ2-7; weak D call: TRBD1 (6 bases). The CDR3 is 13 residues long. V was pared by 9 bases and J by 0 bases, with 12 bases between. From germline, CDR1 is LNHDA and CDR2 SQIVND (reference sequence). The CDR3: CASGQLGSYEQYF. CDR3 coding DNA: TGTGCCAGCGGACAGCTTGGCTCCTACGAGCAGTACTTC.

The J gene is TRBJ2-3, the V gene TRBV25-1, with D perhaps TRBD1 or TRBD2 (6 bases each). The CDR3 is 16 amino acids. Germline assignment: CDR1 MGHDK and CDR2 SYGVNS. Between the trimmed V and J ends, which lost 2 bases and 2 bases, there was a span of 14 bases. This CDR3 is CASSEERGAPTDTQYF. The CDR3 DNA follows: TGTGCCAGCAGTGAAGAGAGGGGGGCCCCCACAGATACGCAGTATTTT.

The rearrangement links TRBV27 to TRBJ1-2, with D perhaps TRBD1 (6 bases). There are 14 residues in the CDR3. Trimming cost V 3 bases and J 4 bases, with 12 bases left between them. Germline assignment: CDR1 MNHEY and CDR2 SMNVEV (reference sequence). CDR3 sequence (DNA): TGTGCCAGCAGTTTCGGGGGGCAAGGCTATGGCTACACCTTC. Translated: CASSFGGQGYGYTF.

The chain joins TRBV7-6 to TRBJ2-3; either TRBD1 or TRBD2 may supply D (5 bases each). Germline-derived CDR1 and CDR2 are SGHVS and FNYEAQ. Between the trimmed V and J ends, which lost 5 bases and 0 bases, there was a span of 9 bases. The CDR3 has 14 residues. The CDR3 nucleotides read TGTGCCAGCAGCCTAAGGGACAGCACAGATACGCAGTATTTT. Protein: CASSLRDSTDTQYF.